Below are 17 T cell receptor beta chains sequenced from a single sample in a study of OX40 agonist ivuxolimab in advanced cancers. Library construction relied on the immunoSEQ multiplex PCR assay. As stored in TCRdb, this immuneACCESS dataset retains in-frame rearrangements with V and J assigned. A fraction of the clones does not appear; measured against another copy, unresolved V genes explain less than half of the discrepancy, and the remainder lacks a known reason. The sample contains 50,000 to 75,000 clones, 80% to 90% of them found a single time. The top ten hold 0.38% of the sample. The source was CD4+ or CD8+ T cells sorted from blood, collected in a trial of the OX40 agonist ivuxolimab. These receptors all come from an adult with an advanced solid tumor such as melanoma, head and neck, liver or kidney cancer.

The gene calls are TRBV5-1 and TRBJ2-5, with D tentatively TRBD1 or TRBD2 (5 bases each). This CDR3 spans 15 amino acids. Germline values: CDR1 SGHRS, CDR2 YFSETQ. The germline V and J ends were trimmed by 1 base and 2 bases, with 12 bases remaining between them. CDR3 amino acids: CASSLRGSEQETQYF. CDR3 sequence (DNA): TGCGCCAGCAGCTTGCGGGGCAGCGAACAAGAGACCCAGTACTTC.

This chain connects TRBV25-1 to TRBJ2-3; D is perhaps TRBD2 (5 bases). CDR3 size: 14 residues. V was clipped by 3 bases and J by 6 bases, with 13 bases between them. Germline lookup yields CDR1 MGHDK and CDR2 SYGVNS. CDR3 region: CASSDIGSKDTQYF. CDR3 coding DNA: TGTGCCAGCAGTGATATAGGGAGCAAGGATACGCAGTATTTT.

The rearrangement links TRBV7-9 to TRBJ2-1; 13 bases match TRBD2. The V segment lost 5 bases and the J segment 3 bases; nucleotides outside the gene matches: 1. The CDR3 consists of 15 residues. Germline V gene lookup returns CDR1 SEHNR and CDR2 FQNEAQ (reference sequence). CDR3 sequence (DNA): TGTGCCAGCAGCACTAGCGGGGGGGTCTACAATGAGCAGTTCTTC. This encodes CASSTSGGVYNEQFF.

The chain is built from TRBV4-2 and TRBJ2-2, with 10 bases matching TRBD2. V lost 1 base, J lost 9 bases, and 8 bases stayed unmatched. Germline CDR1 is LGHNA and CDR2 is YNFKEQ. The CDR3 totals 16 residues. The CDR3 region is CASSQGPSGGVRELFF. CDR3 in DNA: TGTGCCAGCAGCCAAGGGCCTAGCGGGGGTGTCAGGGAGCTGTTTTTT.

V gene TRBV4-1 combines with J gene TRBJ2-7; no clear D gene. CDR1 MGHRA and CDR2 YSYEKL come from the germline V gene. The CDR3 is made up of 14 amino acids. V gave up 4 bases and J gave up 3 bases, with 13 bases separating them. CDR3: CASSPSSTVYEQYF. The CDR3 DNA is TGCGCCAGCAGCCCCTCCTCCACGGTCTACGAGCAGTACTTC.

The chain couples TRBV9 to TRBJ2-1, with a weak D call TRBD1 (5 bases). Trimming took off 4 bases at V and 2 bases at J, with 10 bases between the two ends. The germline CDR1 and CDR2 sequences are SGDLS and YYNGEE. The CDR3 has 14 residues. CDR3 coding DNA: TGTGCCAGCAGCTTCGCAGGGCCCTACAATGAGCAGTTCTTC. It translates to CASSFAGPYNEQFF.

This chain's CDR3 is CASSLQPRSEAFF. The CDR3 DNA reads as TGTGCCAGCAGCTTACAACCACGGTCTGAAGCTTTCTTT. The chain recombines TRBV11-1 with TRBJ1-1; no reliable D call. Germline V gene sequence: CDR1 SGHAT, CDR2 FQDESV (reference sequence). V dropped 2 bases and J dropped 6 bases, with 10 bases sitting between them. This CDR3 spans 13 amino acids.

The rearrangement joins TRBV9 to TRBJ2-3; D uncertain. V dropped 4 bases and J dropped 4 bases, with 13 bases sitting between them. Germline lookup yields CDR1 SGDLS and CDR2 YYNGEE. This CDR3 spans 14 amino acids. CDR3 sequence reads: CASSIGRGADTQYF. Written as DNA, the CDR3 is TGTGCCAGCAGCATCGGACGTGGGGCAGATACGCAGTATTTT. The complete variable domain, with remaining parts taken from reference TRBV9 and TRBJ2-3, reads DSGVTQTPKHLITATGQRVTLRCSPRSGDLSVYWYQQSLDQGLQFLIQYYNGEERAKGNILERFSAQQFPDLHSELNLSSLELGDSALYFCASSIGRGADTQYFGPGTRLTVL.

The chain employs TRBV7-6 and TRBJ2-2; possibly TRBD1 for D (5 bases). The CDR3 has 14 residues. The ends were cut back, 2 bases at V and 6 bases at J, with 10 bases in the middle. The germline CDR1 and CDR2 sequences are SGHVS and FNYEAQ. DNA for the CDR3: TGTGCCAGCAGCTTACAGGGTTTTCCCGGGGAGCTGTTTTTT. It yields the protein CASSLQGFPGELFF.

The CDR3 DNA is TGTGCCAGCAGCCAAGGAGGCCGGGGAACTAATGAAAAACTGTTTTTT. Translating it yields CASSQGGRGTNEKLFF. The V and J genes are TRBV4-2 and TRBJ1-4, with no clear D. The germline V and J ends were trimmed by 1 base and 1 base, with 10 bases remaining between them. The length of the CDR3 is 16 residues. Germline V lookup: CDR1 LGHNA, CDR2 YNFKEQ.

This chain joins TRBV7-6 and TRBJ2-7; D might be TRBD1 or TRBD2, each matching 5 bases. The CDR3 spans 15 residues. The ends were cut back, 0 bases at V and 0 bases at J, with 9 bases in the middle. Germline V gives CDR1 SGHVS, CDR2 FNYEAQ. CDR3 residues: CASSLAGGSSYEQYF. Here the CDR3 DNA reads TGTGCCAGCAGCTTAGCTGGGGGAAGCTCCTACGAGCAGTACTTC.

The rearrangement uses TRBV7-2 and TRBJ1-2; D perhaps matches TRBD1 (5 bases). Trimming pared 2 bases from V and 4 bases from J, leaving 8 bases between. The CDR3 sequence is 13 residues long. CDR1 and CDR2 (germline): SGHTA, FQGNSA. CDR3 sequence (DNA): TGTGCCAGCAGCTTAACGACAGCCTATGGCTACACCTTC. Its protein is CASSLTTAYGYTF.

The genes are TRBV5-8 and TRBJ2-5; TRBD2 matches 9 bases. Trimming removed 3 bases from V and 5 bases from J; junction bases left unmatched: 20. The CDR3 covers 19 residues. The V gene's germline CDR1 is SGHTS and CDR2 YDEGEE. The CDR3 sequence is CASSYNSGGSRAGGETQYF. The CDR3 region has the DNA TGTGCCAGCAGCTACAATAGCGGGGGATCGAGAGCCGGCGGGGAGACCCAGTACTTC.

The chain couples TRBV19 to TRBJ2-2, with 8 bases fitting TRBD1. Germline CDR1 LNHDA, CDR2 SQIVND (reference sequence). The CDR3 spans 21 residues. J was trimmed by 2 bases and V by 4 bases; bases with no gene match: 21. The CDR3 protein is CASSTNPNRGKPRLNTGELFF. The DNA for the CDR3 is TGTGCCAGTAGTACCAACCCCAACAGGGGGAAACCCAGACTAAACACCGGGGAGCTGTTTTTT.

The chain recombines TRBV5-3 with TRBJ1-2; 9 bases align to TRBD1. TRBV5-3 is recorded as an ORF, its role being uncertain. The CDR3 has 16 residues. V was clipped by 0 bases and J by 8 bases; unmatched bases: 11. CDR3 residues: CARSLGWDRVRGGYTF. Written as DNA, the CDR3 is TGTGCCAGAAGCTTGGGGTGGGACAGGGTACGAGGAGGCTACACCTTC.

The chain links TRBV19 to TRBJ2-2, with 7 positions matching TRBD1. Germline values: CDR1 LNHDA, CDR2 SQIVND (reference sequence). The J segment lost 3 bases and the V segment lost 2 bases, leaving 3 bases of the junction unmatched. The CDR3 is made up of 15 amino acids. The CDR3 sequence: CASSIRGGDTGELFF. The CDR3 DNA follows: TGTGCCAGTAGTATACGAGGGGGCGACACCGGGGAGCTGTTTTTT.

The chain has TRBV6-6 and TRBJ1-1, with D hard to call. CDR1 is MNHNY, CDR2 SVGAGI, per germline (reference sequence). The CDR3 totals 16 residues. Trimming took off 6 bases at V and 0 bases at J, with 17 bases between the two ends. The CDR3 region has the DNA TGTGCCAGCAGGGGTGGTGTTGGCAGATTGAACACTGAAGCTTTCTTT. Protein sequence: CASRGGVGRLNTEAFF.